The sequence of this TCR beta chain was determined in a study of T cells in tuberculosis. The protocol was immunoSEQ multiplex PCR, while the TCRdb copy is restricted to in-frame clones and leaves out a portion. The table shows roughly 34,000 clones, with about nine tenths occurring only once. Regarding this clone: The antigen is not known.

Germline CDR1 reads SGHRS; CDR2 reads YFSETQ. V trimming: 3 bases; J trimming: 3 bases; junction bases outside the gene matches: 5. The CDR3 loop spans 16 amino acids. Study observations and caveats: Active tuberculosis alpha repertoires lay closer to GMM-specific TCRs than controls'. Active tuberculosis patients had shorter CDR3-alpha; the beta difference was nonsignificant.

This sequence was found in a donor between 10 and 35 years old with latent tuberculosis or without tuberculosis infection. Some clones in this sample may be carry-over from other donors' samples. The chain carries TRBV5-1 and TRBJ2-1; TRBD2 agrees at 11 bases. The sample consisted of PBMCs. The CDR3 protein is CASSSPTSGGYNEQFF. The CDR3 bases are TGCGCCAGCAGCTCACCAACTAGCGGGGGCTACAATGAGCAGTTCTTC.